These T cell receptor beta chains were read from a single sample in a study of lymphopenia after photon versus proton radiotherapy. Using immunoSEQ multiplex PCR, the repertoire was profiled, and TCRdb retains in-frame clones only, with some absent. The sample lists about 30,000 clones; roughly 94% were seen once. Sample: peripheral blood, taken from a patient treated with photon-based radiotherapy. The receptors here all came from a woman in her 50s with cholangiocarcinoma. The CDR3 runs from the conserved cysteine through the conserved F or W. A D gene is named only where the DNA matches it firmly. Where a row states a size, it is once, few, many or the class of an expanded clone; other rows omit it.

DNA: TGTGCCAGTAGTGAAGGCGGGGGGACCACAGATACGCAGTATTTT
CDR3: CASSEGGGTTDTQYF
size: .
D: TRBD2
J: TRBJ2-3
V: TRBV19

DNA: TGCGCCAGCAGTGATTCTCGTGGGACCCAGTACTTC
CDR3: CASSDSRGTQYF
size: .
D: .
J: TRBJ2-5
V: TRBV10-1

DNA: TGTGCCATCAGTTCCAACGGTGACACTGAAGCTTTCTTT
CDR3: CAISSNGDTEAFF
size: .
D: .
J: TRBJ1-1
V: TRBV10-3

DNA: TGTGCCAGCAGTGATAGGTTTATGAACACTGAAGCTTTCTTT
CDR3: CASSDRFMNTEAFF
size: once
D: .
J: TRBJ1-1
V: TRBV25-1

DNA: TGTGCCAGCAGCCCGGTCTCGCGGGGTAGCTCCTACGAGCAGTACTTC
CDR3: CASSPVSRGSSYEQYF
size: .
D: .
J: TRBJ2-7
V: TRBV5-4

DNA: TGTGCCAGCAGCCAAGTGGCCTGGGCGGGGACCCAGTACTTC
CDR3: CASSQVAWAGTQYF
size: .
D: .
J: TRBJ2-5
V: TRBV14

DNA: TGTGCCAGCTCACCAACGGGACAGGAAGAGACCCAGTACTTC
CDR3: CASSPTGQEETQYF
size: .
D: TRBD1
J: TRBJ2-5
V: TRBV18

DNA: TGTGCCAGCAGGGAACAGGGAGCTTGGACAGATACGCAGTATTTT
CDR3: CASREQGAWTDTQYF
size: .
D: .
J: TRBJ2-3
V: TRBV2

DNA: TGTGCCAGCAGCCTGGATCGGATCGGCTACACCTTC
CDR3: CASSLDRIGYTF
size: .
D: .
J: TRBJ1-2
V: TRBV7-8

DNA: TGTGCCAGCAGCCTTCGGGGGGGACAGGGAGACTATGGCTACACCTTC
CDR3: CASSLRGGQGDYGYTF
size: once
D: TRBD1
J: TRBJ1-2
V: TRBV7-2

DNA: TGCGCCAGCAGCCCTGGGACAACAGCTAATGAAAAACTGTTTTTT
CDR3: CASSPGTTANEKLFF
size: .
D: .
J: TRBJ1-4
V: TRBV4-3

DNA: TGCGCCAGCAGTGACTCCGGACGGATTTCCTACGAGCAGTACTTC
CDR3: CASSDSGRISYEQYF
size: .
D: .
J: TRBJ2-7
V: TRBV10-2

DNA: TGTGCCAGTAAGGAGGGACCGAGGGGGACTGAAGCTTTCTTT
CDR3: CASKEGPRGTEAFF
size: .
D: .
J: TRBJ1-1
V: TRBV19

DNA: TGTGCCAGCAGCGGGCCCGACACTTACTATGGCTACACCTTC
CDR3: CASSGPDTYYGYTF
size: .
D: .
J: TRBJ1-2
V: TRBV9

DNA: TGCGCCAGCAGGGTAGCGGGGGGCAATGAGCAGTTCTTC
CDR3: CASRVAGGNEQFF
size: once
D: TRBD2
J: TRBJ2-1
V: TRBV5-1

DNA: TGTGCCAGCAGTGAACCGGGGGTAGGGGCGGCGGGAATAGCCAAAAACATTCAGTACTTC
CDR3: CASSEPGVGAAGIAKNIQYF
size: .
D: .
J: TRBJ2-4
V: TRBV2

DNA: TGTGCCAGCAGCCTAACGGACGGGTCACCCCTCCACTTT
CDR3: CASSLTDGSPLHF
size: .
D: .
J: TRBJ1-6
V: TRBV14

DNA: TGTGCCAGTAGTCCCACAGGGGGCCTATGGAATGAGCAGTTCTTC
CDR3: CASSPTGGLWNEQFF
size: .
D: TRBD1
J: TRBJ2-1
V: TRBV19

DNA: TGCAGCGTTGATTTGCGGGGCATGGCTTTCTTT
CDR3: CSVDLRGMAFF
size: .
D: .
J: TRBJ1-1
V: TRBV29-1

DNA: TGTGCCAGCAGCTTAGGGGAGAACTATGGCTACACCTTC
CDR3: CASSLGENYGYTF
size: .
D: .
J: TRBJ1-2
V: TRBV7-2

DNA: TGCGCCAGCAGCTTGGCCTTCGGGACCTACGAGCAGTACTTC
CDR3: CASSLAFGTYEQYF
size: once
D: .
J: TRBJ2-7
V: TRBV5-1

DNA: TGTGCCAGCAGCCCAGGGGGCTGGGCTAGCACAGATACGCAGTATTTT
CDR3: CASSPGGWASTDTQYF
size: .
D: TRBD1
J: TRBJ2-3
V: TRBV11-3

DNA: TGTGCCAGCAGCCGCCGACAGGGGTTGGATACGCAGTATTTT
CDR3: CASSRRQGLDTQYF
size: once
D: TRBD1
J: TRBJ2-3
V: TRBV5-8

DNA: TGTGCCAGCAGTGAACTCGACAGCTATGGCTACACCTTC
CDR3: CASSELDSYGYTF
size: .
D: .
J: TRBJ1-2
V: TRBV6-1

DNA: TGTGCCAGCAGCTTGCCGGGACAGGGGACCTCCGAGCAGTACTTC
CDR3: CASSLPGQGTSEQYF
size: few
D: TRBD1
J: TRBJ2-7
V: TRBV5-5

DNA: TGTGCCAGCAGCTCATTCGGGAGCGGGGTTATGGATACGCAGTATTTT
CDR3: CASSSFGSGVMDTQYF
size: .
D: TRBD2
J: TRBJ2-3
V: TRBV11-2

DNA: TGCGCCAGCTCGACTGGACAGGGTTCAAATGAGCAGTTCTTC
CDR3: CASSTGQGSNEQFF
size: .
D: TRBD1
J: TRBJ2-1
V: TRBV10-2

DNA: TGTGCCAGCAGGGGGGGGTGGAGTGAGCAGTTCTTC
CDR3: CASRGGWSEQFF
size: .
D: TRBD2
J: TRBJ2-1
V: TRBV2

DNA: TGCGCCAGCAGCCCTGGACAGGGGGCCGACGAGCAGTACTTC
CDR3: CASSPGQGADEQYF
size: .
D: TRBD1
J: TRBJ2-7
V: TRBV4-3